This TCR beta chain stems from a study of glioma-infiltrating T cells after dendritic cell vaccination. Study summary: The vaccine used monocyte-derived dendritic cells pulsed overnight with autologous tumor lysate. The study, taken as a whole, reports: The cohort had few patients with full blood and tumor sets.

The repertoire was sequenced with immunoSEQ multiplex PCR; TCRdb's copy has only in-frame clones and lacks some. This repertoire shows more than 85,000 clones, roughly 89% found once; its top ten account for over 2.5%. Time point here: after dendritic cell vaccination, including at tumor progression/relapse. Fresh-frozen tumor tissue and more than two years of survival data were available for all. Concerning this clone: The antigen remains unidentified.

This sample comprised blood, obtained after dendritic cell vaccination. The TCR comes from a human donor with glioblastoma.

This chain's CDR3 is CATSRASGETGELFF. For the CDR3, the DNA is TGTGCCACCAGCAGAGCTTCAGGGGAGACCGGGGAGCTGTTTTTT. The V call is TRBV15, the J call TRBJ2-2, with TRBD1 as a possible D gene (6 bases). Looked up from germline, CDR1 is LNHNV and CDR2 is YYDKDF (reference sequence). V lost 1 base and J lost 5, with 11 bases in between. The CDR3 consists of 15 residues.